Here is one TCR beta chain with its context. The antigen is unknown. At the survey level, the v3.0 immunoSEQ assay was run. Sequencing was performed with immunoSEQ multiplex PCR; in TCRdb, only in-frame clones are kept and a portion is missing. The data contain tens of thousands of clones, approximately 80% of them seen just once; the ten biggest clones take up around 8.9%. This specimen comes from a study of long-term antiretroviral therapy in people with HIV. About the study: Collection of the earliest samples took place about a decade ahead of the 2015 immediate-ART recommendation.

The germline V gene has CDR1 SEHNR and CDR2 FQNEAQ (reference sequence). The junction had 4 bases not matched to a gene; V was cut back by 2 bases and J by 1 base. The CDR3 contains 16 residues. The study, taken as a whole, reports: HIV repertoires spanned narrower CDR3 length ranges than controls. Despite increasing after ART, diversity remained lower than that of transplant donor controls. Documentation of ART adherence, viral resistance or therapy changes was absent.

The gene calls are TRBV7-9 and TRBJ2-1; 8 nucleotides align to TRBD2. Sequencing was performed on unsorted PBMCs, taken 1.2 years after starting antiretroviral therapy. The clonotype comes from a woman aged 40 to 55 with HIV. The CDR3 loop is CASSLSGGGSYNEQFF. CDR3 DNA sequence: TGTGCCAGCAGCTTATCGGGGGGGGGATCCTACAATGAGCAGTTCTTC.